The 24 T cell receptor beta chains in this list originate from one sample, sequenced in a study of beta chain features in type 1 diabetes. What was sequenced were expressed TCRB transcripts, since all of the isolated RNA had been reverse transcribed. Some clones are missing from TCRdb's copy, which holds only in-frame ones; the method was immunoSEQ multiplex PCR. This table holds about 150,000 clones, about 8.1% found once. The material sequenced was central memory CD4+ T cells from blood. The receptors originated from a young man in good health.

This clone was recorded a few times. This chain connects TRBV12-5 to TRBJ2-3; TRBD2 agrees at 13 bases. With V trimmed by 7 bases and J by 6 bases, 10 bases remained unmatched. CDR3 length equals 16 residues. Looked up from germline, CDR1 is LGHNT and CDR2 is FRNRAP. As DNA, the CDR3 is TGTGCTAGTGCCCTCGGACTAGCGGGAGATGTTGATACGCAGTATTTT. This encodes CASALGLAGDVDTQYF.

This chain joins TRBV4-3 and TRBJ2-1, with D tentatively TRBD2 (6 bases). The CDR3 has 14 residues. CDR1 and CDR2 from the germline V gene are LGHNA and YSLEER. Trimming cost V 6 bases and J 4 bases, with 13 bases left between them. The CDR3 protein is CASRELAGYNEQFF. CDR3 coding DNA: TGCGCCAGCAGGGAACTAGCAGGATACAATGAGCAGTTCTTC.

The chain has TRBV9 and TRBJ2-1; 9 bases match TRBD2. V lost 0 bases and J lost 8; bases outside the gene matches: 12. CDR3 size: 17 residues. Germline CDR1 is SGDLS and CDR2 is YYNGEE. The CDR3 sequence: CASSVGPGGGVSDEQFF. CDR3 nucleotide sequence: TGTGCCAGCAGCGTAGGGCCGGGCGGGGGGGTCTCGGATGAGCAGTTCTTC.

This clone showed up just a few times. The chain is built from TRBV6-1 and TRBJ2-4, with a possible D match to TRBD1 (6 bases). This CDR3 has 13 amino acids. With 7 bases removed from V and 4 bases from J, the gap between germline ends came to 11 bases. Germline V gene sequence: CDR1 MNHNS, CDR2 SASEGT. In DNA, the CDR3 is TGTGCCAGCATAGAAGGGACAAAAAACATTCAGTACTTC. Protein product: CASIEGTKNIQYF.

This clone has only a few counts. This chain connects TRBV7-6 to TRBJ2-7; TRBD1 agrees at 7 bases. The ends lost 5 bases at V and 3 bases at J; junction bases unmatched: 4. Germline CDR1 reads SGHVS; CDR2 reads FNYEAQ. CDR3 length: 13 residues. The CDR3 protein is CASSLGQDYEQYF. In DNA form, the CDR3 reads TGTGCCAGCAGCCTAGGACAGGACTACGAGCAGTACTTC.

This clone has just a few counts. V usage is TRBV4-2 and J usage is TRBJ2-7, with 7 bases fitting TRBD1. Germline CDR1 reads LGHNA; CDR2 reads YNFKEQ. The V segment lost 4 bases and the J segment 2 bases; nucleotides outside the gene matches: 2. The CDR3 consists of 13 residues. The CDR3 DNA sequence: TGTGCCAGCAGCCGACAGGGCCCCTACGAGCAGTACTTC. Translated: CASSRQGPYEQYF.

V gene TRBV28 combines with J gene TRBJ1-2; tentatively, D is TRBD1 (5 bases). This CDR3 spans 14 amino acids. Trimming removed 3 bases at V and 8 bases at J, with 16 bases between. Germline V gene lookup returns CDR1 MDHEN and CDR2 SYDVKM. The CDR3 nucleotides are TGTGCCAGCAGTTTTGGAAGGGGAATCGGGGGCTACACCTTC. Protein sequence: CASSFGRGIGGYTF.

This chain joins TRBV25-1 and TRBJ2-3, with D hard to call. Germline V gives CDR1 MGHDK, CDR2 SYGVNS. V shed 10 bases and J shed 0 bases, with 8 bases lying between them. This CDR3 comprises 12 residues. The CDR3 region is CATGTSTDTQYF. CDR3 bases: TGTGCCACCGGTACTAGCACAGATACGCAGTATTTT.

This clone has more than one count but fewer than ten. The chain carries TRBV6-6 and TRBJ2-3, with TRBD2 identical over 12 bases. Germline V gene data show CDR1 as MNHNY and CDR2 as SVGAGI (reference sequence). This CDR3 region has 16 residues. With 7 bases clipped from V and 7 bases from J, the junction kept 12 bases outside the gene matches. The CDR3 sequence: CASTLRGTSGFNTQYF. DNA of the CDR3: TGTGCCAGCACTCTCCGGGGGACTAGCGGGTTTAATACGCAGTATTTT.

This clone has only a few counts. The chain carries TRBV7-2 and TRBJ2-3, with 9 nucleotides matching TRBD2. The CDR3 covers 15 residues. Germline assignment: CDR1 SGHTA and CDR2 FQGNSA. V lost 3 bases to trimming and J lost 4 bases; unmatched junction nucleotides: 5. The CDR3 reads CASSLGGGGADTQYF. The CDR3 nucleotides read TGTGCCAGCAGCTTGGGCGGGGGGGGAGCAGATACGCAGTATTTT.

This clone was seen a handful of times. This CDR3 reads CASSQDPSRTNEKLFF. The CDR3 DNA reads TGCGCCAGCAGCCAAGATCCATCGCGGACTAATGAAAAACTGTTTTTT. This chain joins TRBV4-3 and TRBJ1-4; D gene unclear. CDR1 is LGHNA, CDR2 YSLEER, per germline. The CDR3 spans 16 residues. V was cut by 0 bases and J by 2 bases, with 10 bases left in between.

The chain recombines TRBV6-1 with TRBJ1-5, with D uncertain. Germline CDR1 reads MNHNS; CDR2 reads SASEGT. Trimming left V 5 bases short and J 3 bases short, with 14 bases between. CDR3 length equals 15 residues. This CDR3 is CASSPRGVNNQPQHF. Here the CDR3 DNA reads TGTGCCAGCAGTCCACGGGGTGTCAACAATCAGCCCCAGCATTTT.

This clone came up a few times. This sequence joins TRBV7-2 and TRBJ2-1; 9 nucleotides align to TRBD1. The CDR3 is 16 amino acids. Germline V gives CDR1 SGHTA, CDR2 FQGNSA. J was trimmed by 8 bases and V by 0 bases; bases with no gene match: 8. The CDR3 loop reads CASSLALGTGSDEQFF. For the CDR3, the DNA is TGTGCCAGCAGCTTAGCGCTAGGGACAGGGTCGGATGAGCAGTTCTTC.

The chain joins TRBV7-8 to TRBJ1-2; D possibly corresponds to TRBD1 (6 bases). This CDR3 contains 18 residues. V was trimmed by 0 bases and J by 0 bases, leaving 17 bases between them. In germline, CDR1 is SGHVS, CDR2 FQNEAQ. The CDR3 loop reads CASSLAPRRDMTNYGYTF. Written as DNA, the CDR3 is TGTGCCAGCAGCTTAGCCCCCCGCCGGGACATGACTAACTATGGCTACACCTTC.

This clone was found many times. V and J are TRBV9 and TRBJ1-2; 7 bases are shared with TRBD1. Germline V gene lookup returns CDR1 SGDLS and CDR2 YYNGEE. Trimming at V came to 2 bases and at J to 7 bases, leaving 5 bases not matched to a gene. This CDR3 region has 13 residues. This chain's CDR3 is CASSVQGVGGYTF. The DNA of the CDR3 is TGTGCCAGCAGCGTGCAGGGGGTGGGTGGCTACACCTTC.

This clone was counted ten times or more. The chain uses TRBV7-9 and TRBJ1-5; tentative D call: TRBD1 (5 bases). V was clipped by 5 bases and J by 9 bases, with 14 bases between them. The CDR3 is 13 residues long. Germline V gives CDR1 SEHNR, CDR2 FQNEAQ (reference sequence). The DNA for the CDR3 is TGTGCCAGCAGCCCTCCCCAGGGCCGGCCCCAGCATTTT. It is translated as CASSPPQGRPQHF.

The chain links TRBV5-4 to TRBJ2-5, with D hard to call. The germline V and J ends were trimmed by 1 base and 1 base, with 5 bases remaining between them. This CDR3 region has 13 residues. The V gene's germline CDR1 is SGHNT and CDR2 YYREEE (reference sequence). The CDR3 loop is CASSLSGQETQYF. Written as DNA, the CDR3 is TGTGCCAGCAGCTTGTCAGGCCAAGAGACCCAGTACTTC.

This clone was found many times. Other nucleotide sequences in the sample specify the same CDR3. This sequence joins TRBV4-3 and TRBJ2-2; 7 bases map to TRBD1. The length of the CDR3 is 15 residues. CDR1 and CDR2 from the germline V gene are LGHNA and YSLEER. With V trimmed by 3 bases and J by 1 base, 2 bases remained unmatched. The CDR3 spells CASSQGTVNTGELFF. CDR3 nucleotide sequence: TGCGCCAGCAGCCAGGGGACAGTGAACACCGGGGAGCTGTTTTTT.

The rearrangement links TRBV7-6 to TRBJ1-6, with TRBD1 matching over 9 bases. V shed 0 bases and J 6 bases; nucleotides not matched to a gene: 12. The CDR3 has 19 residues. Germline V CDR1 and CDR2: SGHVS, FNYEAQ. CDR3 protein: CASSLAQPGQGGRNSPLHF. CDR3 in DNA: TGTGCCAGCAGCTTAGCGCAACCGGGACAGGGTGGGCGTAATTCACCCCTCCACTTT.

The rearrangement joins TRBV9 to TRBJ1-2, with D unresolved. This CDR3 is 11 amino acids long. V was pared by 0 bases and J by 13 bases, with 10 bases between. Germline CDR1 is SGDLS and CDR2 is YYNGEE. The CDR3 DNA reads TGTGCCAGCAGCGTAGACGGGAAGCCCACCTTC. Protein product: CASSVDGKPTF. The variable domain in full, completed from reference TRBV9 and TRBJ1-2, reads DSGVTQTPKHLITATGQRVTLRCSPRSGDLSVYWYQQSLDQGLQFLIQYYNGEERAKGNILERFSAQQFPDLHSELNLSSLELGDSALYFCASSVDGKPTFGSGTRLTVV.

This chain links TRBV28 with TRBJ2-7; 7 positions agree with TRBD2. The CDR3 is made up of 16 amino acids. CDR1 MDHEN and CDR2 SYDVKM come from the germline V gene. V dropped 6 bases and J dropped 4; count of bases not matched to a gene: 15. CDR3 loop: CASRQYGVGAGYEQYF. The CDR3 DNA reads TGTGCCAGCAGGCAATATGGGGTAGGAGCGGGGTACGAGCAGTACTTC. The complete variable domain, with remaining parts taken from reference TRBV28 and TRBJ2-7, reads DVKVTQSSRYLVKRTGEKVFLECVQDMDHENMFWYRQDPGLGLRLIYFSYDVKMKEKGDIPEGYSVSREKKERFSLILESASTNQTSMYLCASRQYGVGAGYEQYFGPGTRLTVT.

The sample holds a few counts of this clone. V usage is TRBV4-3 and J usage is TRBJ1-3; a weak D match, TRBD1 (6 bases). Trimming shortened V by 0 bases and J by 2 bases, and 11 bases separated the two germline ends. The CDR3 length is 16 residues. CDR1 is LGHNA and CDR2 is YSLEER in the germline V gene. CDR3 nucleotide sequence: TGCGCCAGCAGCCAAGACCAGGGGTTTGCTGGAAACACCATATATTTT. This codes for CASSQDQGFAGNTIYF.

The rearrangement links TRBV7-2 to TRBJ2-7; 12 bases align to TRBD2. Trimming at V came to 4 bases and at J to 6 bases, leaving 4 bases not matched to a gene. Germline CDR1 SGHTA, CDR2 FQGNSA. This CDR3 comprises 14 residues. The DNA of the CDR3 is TGTGCCAGCAGCTCCCGACTAGCGGGAGCCGAGCAGTACTTC. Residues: CASSSRLAGAEQYF.

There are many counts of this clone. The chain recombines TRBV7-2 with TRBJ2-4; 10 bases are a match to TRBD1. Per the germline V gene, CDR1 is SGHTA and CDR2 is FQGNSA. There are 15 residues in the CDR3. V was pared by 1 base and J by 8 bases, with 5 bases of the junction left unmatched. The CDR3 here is CASSLVRDRGDIQYF. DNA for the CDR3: TGTGCCAGCAGCTTAGTTAGGGACAGGGGTGACATTCAGTACTTC.